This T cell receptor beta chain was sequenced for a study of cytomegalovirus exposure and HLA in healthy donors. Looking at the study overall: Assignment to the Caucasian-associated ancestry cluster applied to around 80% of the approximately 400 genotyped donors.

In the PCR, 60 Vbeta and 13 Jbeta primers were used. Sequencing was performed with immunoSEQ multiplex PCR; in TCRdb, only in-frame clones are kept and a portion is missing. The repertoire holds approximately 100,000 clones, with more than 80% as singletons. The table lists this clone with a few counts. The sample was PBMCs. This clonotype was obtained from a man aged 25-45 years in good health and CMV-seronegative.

CDR3 protein: CAWSRQGNQPQHF. The CDR3 DNA sequence: TGTGCCTGGAGTAGACAGGGTAATCAGCCCCAGCATTTT. The chain carries TRBV30 and TRBJ1-5; 7 nucleotides align to TRBD1. The CDR3 runs 13 residues. Trimming cost V 2 bases and J 4 bases; bases outside gene matches: 2. Germline values: CDR1 GTSNPN, CDR2 SVGIG (reference sequence).